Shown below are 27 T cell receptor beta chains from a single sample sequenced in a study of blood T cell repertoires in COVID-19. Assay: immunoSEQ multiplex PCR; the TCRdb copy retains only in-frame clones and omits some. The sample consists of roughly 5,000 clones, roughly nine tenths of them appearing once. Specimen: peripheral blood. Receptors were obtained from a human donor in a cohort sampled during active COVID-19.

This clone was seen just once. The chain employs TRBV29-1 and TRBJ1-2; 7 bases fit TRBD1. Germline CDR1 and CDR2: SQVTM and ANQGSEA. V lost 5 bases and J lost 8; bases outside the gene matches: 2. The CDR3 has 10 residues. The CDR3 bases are TGCAGCGTTAGACAGGGAGGCTACACCTTC. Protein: CSVRQGGYTF. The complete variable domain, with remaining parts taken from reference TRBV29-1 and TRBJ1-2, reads SAVISQKPSRDICQRGTSLTIQCQVDSQVTMMFWYRQQPGQSLTLIATANQGSEATYESGFVIDKFPISRPNLTFSTLTVSNMSPEDSSIYLCSVRQGGYTFGSGTRLTVV.

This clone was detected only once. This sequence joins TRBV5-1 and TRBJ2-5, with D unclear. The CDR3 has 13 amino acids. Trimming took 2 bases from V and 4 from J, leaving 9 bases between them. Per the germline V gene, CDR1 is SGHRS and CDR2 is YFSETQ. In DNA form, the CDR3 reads TGCGCCAGCAGCTTCCCAGGCAGAGAGACCCAGTACTTC. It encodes CASSFPGRETQYF.

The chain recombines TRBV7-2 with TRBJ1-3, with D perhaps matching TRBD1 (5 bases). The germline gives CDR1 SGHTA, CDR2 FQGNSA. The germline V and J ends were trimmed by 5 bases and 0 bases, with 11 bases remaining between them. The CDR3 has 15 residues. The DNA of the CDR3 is TGTGCCAGCAGCCGTGACAGTAGCTCTGGAAACACCATATATTTT. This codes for CASSRDSSSGNTIYF.

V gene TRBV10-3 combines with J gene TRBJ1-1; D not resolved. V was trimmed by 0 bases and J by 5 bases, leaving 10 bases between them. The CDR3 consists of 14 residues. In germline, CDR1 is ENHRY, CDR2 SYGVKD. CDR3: CAISESGDITEAFF. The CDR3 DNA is TGTGCCATCAGTGAGTCGGGAGACATTACTGAAGCTTTCTTT.

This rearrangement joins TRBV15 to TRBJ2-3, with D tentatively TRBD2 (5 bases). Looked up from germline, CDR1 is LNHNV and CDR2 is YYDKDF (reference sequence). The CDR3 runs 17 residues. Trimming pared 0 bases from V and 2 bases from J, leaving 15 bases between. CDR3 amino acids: CATSREVGRAFTDTQYF. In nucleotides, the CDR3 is TGTGCCACCAGCAGAGAAGTAGGGCGGGCCTTCACAGATACGCAGTATTTT.

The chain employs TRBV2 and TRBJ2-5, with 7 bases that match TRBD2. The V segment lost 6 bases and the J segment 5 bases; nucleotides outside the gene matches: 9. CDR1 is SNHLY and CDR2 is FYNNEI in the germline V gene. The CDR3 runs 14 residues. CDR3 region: CASRVAGGGETQYF. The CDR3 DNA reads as TGTGCCAGCAGGGTAGCGGGTGGCGGGGAGACCCAGTACTTC.

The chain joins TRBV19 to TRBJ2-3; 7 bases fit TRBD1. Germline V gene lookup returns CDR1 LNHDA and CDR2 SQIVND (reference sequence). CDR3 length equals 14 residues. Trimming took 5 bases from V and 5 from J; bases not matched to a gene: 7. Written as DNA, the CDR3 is TGTGCCAGTAGTGAGAACAGGGGAAAAGATACGCAGTATTTT. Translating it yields CASSENRGKDTQYF.

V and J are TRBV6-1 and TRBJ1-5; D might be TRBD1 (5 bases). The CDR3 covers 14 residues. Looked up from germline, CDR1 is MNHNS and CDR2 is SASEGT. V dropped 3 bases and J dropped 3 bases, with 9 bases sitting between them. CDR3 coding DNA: TGTGCCAGCAGTGAGACAGACCCCAATCAGCCCCAGCATTTT. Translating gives CASSETDPNQPQHF.

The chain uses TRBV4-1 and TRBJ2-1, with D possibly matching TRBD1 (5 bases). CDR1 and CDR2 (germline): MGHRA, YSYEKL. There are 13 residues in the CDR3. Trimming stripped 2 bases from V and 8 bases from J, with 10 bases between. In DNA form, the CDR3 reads TGCGCCAGCAGCCAAACTGACAGATATGAGCAGTTCTTC. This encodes CASSQTDRYEQFF.

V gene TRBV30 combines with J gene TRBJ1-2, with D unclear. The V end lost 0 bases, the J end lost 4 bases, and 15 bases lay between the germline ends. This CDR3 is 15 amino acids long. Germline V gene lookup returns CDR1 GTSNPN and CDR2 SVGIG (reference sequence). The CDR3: CAWSVRFSSVYGYTF. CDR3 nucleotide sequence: TGTGCCTGGAGTGTACGTTTCTCCAGCGTCTATGGCTACACCTTC.

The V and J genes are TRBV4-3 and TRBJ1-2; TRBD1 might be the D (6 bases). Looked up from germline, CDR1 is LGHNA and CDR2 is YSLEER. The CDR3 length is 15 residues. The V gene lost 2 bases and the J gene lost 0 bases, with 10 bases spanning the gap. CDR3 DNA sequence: TGCGCCAGCAGCCAAACGACAGGTACTAACTATGGCTACACCTTC. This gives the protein CASSQTTGTNYGYTF.

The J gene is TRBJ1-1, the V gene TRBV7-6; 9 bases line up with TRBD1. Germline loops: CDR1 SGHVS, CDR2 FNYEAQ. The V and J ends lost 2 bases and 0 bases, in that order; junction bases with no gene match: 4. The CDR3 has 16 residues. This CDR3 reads CASSLLQGAMNTEAFF. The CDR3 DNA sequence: TGTGCCAGCAGCTTACTACAGGGGGCGATGAACACTGAAGCTTTCTTT. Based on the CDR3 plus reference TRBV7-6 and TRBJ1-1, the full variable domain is GAGVSQSPRYKVTKRGQDVALRCDPISGHVSLYWYRQALGQGPEFLTYFNYEAQQDKSGLPNDRFSAERPEGSISTLTIQRTEQRDSAMYRCASSLLQGAMNTEAFFGQGTRLTVV.

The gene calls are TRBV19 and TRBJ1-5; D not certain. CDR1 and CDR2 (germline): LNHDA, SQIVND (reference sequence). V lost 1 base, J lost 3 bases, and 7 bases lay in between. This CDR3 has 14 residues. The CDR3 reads CASSIVGNNQPQHF. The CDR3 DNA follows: TGTGCCAGTAGTATAGTCGGTAACAATCAGCCCCAGCATTTT.

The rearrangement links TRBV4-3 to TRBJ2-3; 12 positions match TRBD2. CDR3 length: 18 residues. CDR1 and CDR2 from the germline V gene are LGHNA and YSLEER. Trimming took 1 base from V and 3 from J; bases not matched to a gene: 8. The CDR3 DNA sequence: TGCGCCAGCAGCCAAGGTTCTCTAGCGGGGGGGCGGACAGATACGCAGTATTTT. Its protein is CASSQGSLAGGRTDTQYF.

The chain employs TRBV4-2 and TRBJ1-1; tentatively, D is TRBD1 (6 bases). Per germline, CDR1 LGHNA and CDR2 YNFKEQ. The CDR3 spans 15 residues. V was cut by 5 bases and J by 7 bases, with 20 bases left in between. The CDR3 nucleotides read TGTGCCAGCAGCTTTCAACAGGGTGGGGGACATGAAGCTTTCTTT. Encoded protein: CASSFQQGGGHEAFF.

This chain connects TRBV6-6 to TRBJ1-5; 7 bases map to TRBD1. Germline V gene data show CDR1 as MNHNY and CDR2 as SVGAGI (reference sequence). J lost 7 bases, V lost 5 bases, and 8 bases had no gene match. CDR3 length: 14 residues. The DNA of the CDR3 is TGTGCCAGCAGTCAAACAGGGGAGGTGCAGCCCCAGCATTTT. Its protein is CASSQTGEVQPQHF.

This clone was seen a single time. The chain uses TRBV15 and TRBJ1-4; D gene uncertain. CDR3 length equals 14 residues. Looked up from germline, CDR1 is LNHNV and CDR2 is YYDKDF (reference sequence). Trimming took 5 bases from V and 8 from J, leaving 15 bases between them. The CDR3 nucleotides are TGTGCCACCAGCGCCGGGATAGTGCAGGAAAAACTGTTTTTT. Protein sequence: CATSAGIVQEKLFF.

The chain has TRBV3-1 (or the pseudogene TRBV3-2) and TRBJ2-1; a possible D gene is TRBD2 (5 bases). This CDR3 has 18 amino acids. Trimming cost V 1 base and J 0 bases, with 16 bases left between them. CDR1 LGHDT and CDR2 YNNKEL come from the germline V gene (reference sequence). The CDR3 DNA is TGTGCCAGCAGCCAAGGGGATGAGGGAGTTAGCTCCTACAATGAGCAGTTCTTC. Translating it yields CASSQGDEGVSSYNEQFF.

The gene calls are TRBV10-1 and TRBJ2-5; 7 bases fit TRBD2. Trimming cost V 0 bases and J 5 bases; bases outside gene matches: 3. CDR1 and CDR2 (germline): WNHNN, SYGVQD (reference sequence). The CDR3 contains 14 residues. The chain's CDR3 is CASSESLAVETQYF. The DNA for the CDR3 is TGCGCCAGCAGTGAGTCGCTAGCGGTGGAGACCCAGTACTTC.

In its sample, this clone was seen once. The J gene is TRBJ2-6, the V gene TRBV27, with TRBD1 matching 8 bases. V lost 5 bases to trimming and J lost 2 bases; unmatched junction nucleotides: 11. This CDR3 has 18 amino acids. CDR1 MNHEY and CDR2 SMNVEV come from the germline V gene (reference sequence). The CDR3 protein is CASSPRTGRGPGANVLTF. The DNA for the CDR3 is TGTGCCAGCAGTCCCCGGACAGGGAGAGGCCCTGGGGCCAACGTCCTGACTTTC. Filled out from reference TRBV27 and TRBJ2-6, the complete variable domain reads EAQVTQNPRYLITVTGKKLTVTCSQNMNHEYMSWYRQDPGLGLRQIYYSMNVEVTDKGDVPEGYKVSRKEKRNFPLILESPSPNQTSLYFCASSPRTGRGPGANVLTFGAGSRLTVL.

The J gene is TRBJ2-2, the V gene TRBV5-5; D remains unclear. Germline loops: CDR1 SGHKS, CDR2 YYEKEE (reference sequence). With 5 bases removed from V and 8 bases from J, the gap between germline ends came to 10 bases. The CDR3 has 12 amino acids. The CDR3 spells CASSRSEGELFF. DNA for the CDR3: TGTGCCAGCAGTCGGTCTGAGGGGGAGCTGTTTTTT.

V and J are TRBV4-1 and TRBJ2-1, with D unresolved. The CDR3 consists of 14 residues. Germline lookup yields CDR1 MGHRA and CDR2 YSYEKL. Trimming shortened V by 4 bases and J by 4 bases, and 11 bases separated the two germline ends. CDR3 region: CASSPVRAYNEQFF. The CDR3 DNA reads TGCGCCAGCAGCCCCGTCAGAGCGTACAATGAGCAGTTCTTC.

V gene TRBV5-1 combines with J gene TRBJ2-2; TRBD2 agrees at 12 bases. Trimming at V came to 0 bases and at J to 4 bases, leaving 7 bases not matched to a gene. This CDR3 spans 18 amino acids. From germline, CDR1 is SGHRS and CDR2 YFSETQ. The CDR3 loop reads CASSLEASGGAGTGELFF. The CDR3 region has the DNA TGCGCCAGCAGCTTGGAGGCTAGCGGGGGGGCTGGCACCGGGGAGCTGTTTTTT.

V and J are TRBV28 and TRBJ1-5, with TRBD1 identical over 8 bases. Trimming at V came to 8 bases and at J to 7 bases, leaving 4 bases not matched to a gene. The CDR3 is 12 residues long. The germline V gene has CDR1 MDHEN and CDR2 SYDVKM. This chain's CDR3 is CASGQGSQPQHF. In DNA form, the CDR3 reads TGTGCCAGCGGACAGGGTTCACAGCCCCAGCATTTT.

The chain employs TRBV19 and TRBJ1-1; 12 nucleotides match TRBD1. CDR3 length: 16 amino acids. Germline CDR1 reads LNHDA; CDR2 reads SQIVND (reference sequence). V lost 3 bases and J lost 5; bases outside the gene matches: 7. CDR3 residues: CASSMGQGAVTTEAFF. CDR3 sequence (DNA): TGTGCCAGTAGTATGGGACAGGGGGCTGTTACGACTGAAGCTTTCTTT. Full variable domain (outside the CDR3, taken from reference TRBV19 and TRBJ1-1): DGGITQSPKYLFRKEGQNVTLSCEQNLNHDAMYWYRQDPGQGLRLIYYSQIVNDFQKGDIAEGYSVSREKKESFPLTVTSAQKNPTAFYLCASSMGQGAVTTEAFFGQGTRLTVV.

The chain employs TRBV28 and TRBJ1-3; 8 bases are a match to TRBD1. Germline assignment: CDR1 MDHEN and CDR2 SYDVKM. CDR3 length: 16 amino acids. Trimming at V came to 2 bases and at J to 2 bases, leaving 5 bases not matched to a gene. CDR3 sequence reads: CASSLIGQGTGNTIYF. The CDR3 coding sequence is TGTGCCAGCAGTTTAATCGGACAGGGCACTGGAAACACCATATATTTT.

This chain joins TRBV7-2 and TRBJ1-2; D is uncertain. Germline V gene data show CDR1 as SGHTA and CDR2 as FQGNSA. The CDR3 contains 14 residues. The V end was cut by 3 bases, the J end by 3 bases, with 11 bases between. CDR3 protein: CASSFRWRDYGYTF. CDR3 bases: TGTGCCAGCAGCTTTAGGTGGCGGGACTATGGCTACACCTTC.